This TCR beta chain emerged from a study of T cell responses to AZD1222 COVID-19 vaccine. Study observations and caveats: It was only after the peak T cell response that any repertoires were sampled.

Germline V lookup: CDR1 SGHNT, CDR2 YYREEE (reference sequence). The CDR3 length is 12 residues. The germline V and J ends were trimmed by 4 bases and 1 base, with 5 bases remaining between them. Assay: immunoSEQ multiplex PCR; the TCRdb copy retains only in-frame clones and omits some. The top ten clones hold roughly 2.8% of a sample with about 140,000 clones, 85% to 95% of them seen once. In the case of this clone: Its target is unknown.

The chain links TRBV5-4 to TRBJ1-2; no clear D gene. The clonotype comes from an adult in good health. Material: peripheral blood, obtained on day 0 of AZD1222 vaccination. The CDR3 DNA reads TGTGCCAGCAGCCCTAATAACTATGGCTACACCTTC. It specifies CASSPNNYGYTF.